Below, 17 T cell receptor beta chains from the same sample are listed, as sequenced in a study of neurological immune-mediated disorders. Using its own MiXCR run on the 5' RACE reads, TCRdb lists one record per CDR3 protein. The top ten hold roughly 5.7% of the sample, which has over 50,000 distinct CDR3 sequences, 5.2% seen once. The material sequenced was PBMCs. Receptor source: a human donor with multiple sclerosis. The donor label of this sample is uncertain.

This clonotype was picked up many times. V usage is TRBV2 and J usage is TRBJ2-7; D not resolved. Germline CDR1 reads SNHLY; CDR2 reads FYNNEI. Trimming pared 2 bases from V and 4 bases from J, leaving 18 bases between. This CDR3 comprises 16 residues. The CDR3 nucleotides are TGTGCCAGCAGTGAATCCCAGGCAGGTCTTTTATACGAGCAGTACTTC. Translated, it gives CASSESQAGLLYEQYF. Looking up the rest from reference TRBV2 and TRBJ2-7 gives the full variable domain: EPEVTQTPSHQVTQMGQEVILRCVPISNHLYFYWYRQILGQKVEFLVSFYNNEISEKSEIFDDQFSVERPDGSNFTLKIRSTKLEDSAMYFCASSESQAGLLYEQYFGPGTRLTVT.

In this sample, this clonotype turned up many times. The chain joins TRBV5-1 to TRBJ2-1; D possibly corresponds to TRBD1 (8 bases). The CDR3 is made up of 16 amino acids. V was pared by 4 bases and J by 2 bases, with 16 bases between. Germline V gives CDR1 SGHRS, CDR2 YFSETQ. CDR3 sequence reads: CASSPGGGQAYNEQFF. For the CDR3, the DNA is TGCGCCAGCAGCCCTGGGGGGGGACAGGCCTACAATGAGCAGTTCTTC.

This clonotype was counted ten times or more. The gene calls are TRBV5-8 and TRBJ1-3, with unresolved D. Trimming took off 6 bases at V and 2 bases at J, with 12 bases between the two ends. Germline CDR1 is SGHTS and CDR2 is YDEGEE. The CDR3 loop spans 14 amino acids. CDR3 sequence (DNA): TGTGCCAGCACCAACGACATTACTGGAAACACCATATATTTT. It specifies CASTNDITGNTIYF.

This clonotype was seen many times. V is TRBV7-9 and J is TRBJ2-2; no definite D call. The CDR3 is 14 residues long. The V end lost 2 bases, the J end lost 2 bases, and 6 bases lay between the germline ends. CDR1 is SEHNR, CDR2 FQNEAQ, per germline (reference sequence). DNA of the CDR3: TGTGCCAGCAGCTTATCAGGAAACACCGGGGAGCTGTTTTTT. Translating it yields CASSLSGNTGELFF.

This clonotype was detected ten times or more. The rearrangement links TRBV12-3 or TRBV12-4 to TRBJ2-2; 9 nucleotides match TRBD2. The V gene end was trimmed by 4 bases and the J gene end by 6 bases; junction bases not matched to a gene: 6. CDR3 size: 15 residues. CDR3 sequence (DNA): TGTGCCAGCAGTTATAGCGGGGGAATGGCCGGGGAGCTGTTTTTT. It yields the protein CASSYSGGMAGELFF.

The chain has TRBV7-8 and TRBJ1-6; TRBD1 is a possible D gene (5 bases). The germline gives CDR1 SGHVS, CDR2 FQNEAQ. The CDR3 consists of 15 residues. Trimming took 6 bases from V and 6 from J, leaving 15 bases between them. This CDR3 is CASSVGPRSNSPLHF. The CDR3 DNA reads TGTGCCAGCAGTGTGGGGCCACGTAGTAATTCACCCCTCCACTTT.

This clonotype was observed at least ten times. The V and J genes are TRBV7-8 and TRBJ1-1; D unresolved. The CDR3 covers 15 residues. The V end was cut by 1 base, the J end by 1 base, with 10 bases between. Per the germline V gene, CDR1 is SGHVS and CDR2 is FQNEAQ. The CDR3 DNA reads as TGTGCCAGCAGCTTAGTAAGGGTATGGAACACTGAAGCTTTCTTT. Protein product: CASSLVRVWNTEAFF.

This clonotype has a count of ten or more. The chain recombines TRBV20-1 with TRBJ2-6; no firm D call. The CDR3 spans 14 residues. The V and J ends lost 5 bases and 0 bases respectively, with 8 bases between them. Germline CDR1 reads DFQATT; CDR2 reads SNEGSKA (reference sequence). Written as DNA, the CDR3 is TGCAGTGCTCCCCATTTCTCTGGGGCCAACGTCCTGACTTTC. Translation: CSAPHFSGANVLTF.

This clonotype counts as medium-sized. The V gene is TRBV14, the J gene TRBJ2-3, with D perhaps matching TRBD1 or TRBD2 (6 bases each). V lost 1 base, J lost 3 bases, and 11 bases lay in between. CDR1 is SGHDN, CDR2 FVKESK, per germline. The CDR3 has 15 amino acids. CDR3 bases: TGTGCCAGCAGCCAAGCATCGGGGGCGACAGATACGCAGTATTTT. Its protein product is CASSQASGATDTQYF.

This clonotype was observed at least ten times. The V call is TRBV7-8, the J call TRBJ2-2, with D uncertain. CDR3 size: 14 residues. V was pared by 5 bases and J by 5 bases, with 12 bases between. Germline lookup yields CDR1 SGHVS and CDR2 FQNEAQ. This chain's CDR3 is CASSPAWVTGELFF. The DNA for the CDR3 is TGTGCCAGCAGCCCGGCGTGGGTGACCGGGGAGCTGTTTTTT.

This clonotype was counted at least ten times. CDR3 in DNA: TGCGCCAGCAGCTTATTACAGGGTAACTATGGCTACACCTTC. It codes for CASSLLQGNYGYTF. This chain uses TRBV5-1 with TRBJ1-2; D perhaps matches TRBD1 (6 bases). Germline V gene lookup returns CDR1 SGHRS and CDR2 YFSETQ. V was clipped by 2 bases and J by 1 base, with 9 bases between them. CDR3 length: 14 residues.

In its sample, this clonotype was seen many times. This rearrangement joins TRBV20-1 to TRBJ2-1; 9 bases are shared with TRBD2. This CDR3 comprises 15 residues. V lost 5 bases and J lost 4; bases outside the gene matches: 9. Germline assignment: CDR1 DFQATT and CDR2 SNEGSKA (reference sequence). CDR3 loop: CSAPRAGGRYNEQFF. The DNA for the CDR3 is TGCAGTGCTCCGAGAGCGGGGGGCCGGTACAATGAGCAGTTCTTC.

At least ten counts were recorded for this clonotype. This rearrangement joins TRBV6-2 or TRBV6-3 to TRBJ1-5; no firm D call. Germline CDR1 MNHEY, CDR2 SVGEGT. The CDR3 totals 14 residues. V was shortened by 9 bases and J by 6 bases, with 18 bases between the two germline ends. The CDR3 DNA reads as TGTGCCAGTTCTTATGGGTTCGAAGGTCAGCCCCAGCATTTT. It translates to CASSYGFEGQPQHF.

This clonotype counts as medium-sized. CDR3 loop: CATSGGSNQPQHF. As DNA, the CDR3 is TGTGCCACCAGTGGTGGGAGCAATCAGCCCCAGCATTTT. The rearrangement joins TRBV24-1 to TRBJ1-5; no clear D gene. Germline V gives CDR1 KGHDR, CDR2 SFDVKD. This CDR3 region has 13 residues. Trimming took 5 bases from V and 1 from J, leaving 5 bases between them.

Many counts were recorded for this clonotype. V and J are TRBV5-1 and TRBJ2-6; D uncertain. The V end was cut by 0 bases, the J end by 2 bases, with 6 bases between. Germline V gene sequence: CDR1 SGHRS, CDR2 YFSETQ. The CDR3 runs to 15 residues. This CDR3 is CASSLAGAGANVLTF. The CDR3 nucleotides are TGCGCCAGCAGCTTGGCGGGTGCTGGGGCCAACGTCCTGACTTTC.

This clonotype was found many times. The chain links TRBV20-1 to TRBJ1-1; the D is unclear. Germline CDR1 DFQATT, CDR2 SNEGSKA (reference sequence). The CDR3 runs to 15 residues. Trimming took 0 bases from V and 0 from J, leaving 11 bases between them. The chain's CDR3 is CSARDPRQLNTEAFF. CDR3 bases: TGCAGTGCTAGAGATCCCCGGCAGCTGAACACTGAAGCTTTCTTT.

In its sample, this clonotype was seen many times. V and J are TRBV27 and TRBJ2-7, with a possible D match to TRBD2 (6 bases). Germline V CDR1 and CDR2: MNHEY, SMNVEV (reference sequence). V lost 3 bases to trimming and J lost 6 bases, with 9 bases between them. The CDR3 has 12 residues. As DNA, the CDR3 is TGTGCCAGCAGTTTTGGAGGGACCGAGCAGTACTTC. Its protein is CASSFGGTEQYF.